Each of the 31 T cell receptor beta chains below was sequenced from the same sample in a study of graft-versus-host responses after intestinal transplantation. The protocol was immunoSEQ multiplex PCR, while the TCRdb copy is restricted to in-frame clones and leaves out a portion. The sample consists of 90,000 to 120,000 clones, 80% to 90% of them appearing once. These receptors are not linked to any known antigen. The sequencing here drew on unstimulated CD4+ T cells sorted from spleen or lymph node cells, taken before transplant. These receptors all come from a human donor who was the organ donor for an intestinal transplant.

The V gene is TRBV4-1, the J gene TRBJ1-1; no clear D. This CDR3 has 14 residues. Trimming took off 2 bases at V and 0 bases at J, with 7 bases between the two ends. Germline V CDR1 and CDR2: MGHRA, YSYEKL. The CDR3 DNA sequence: TGCGCCAGCAGCCAACGGGTCATGAACACTGAAGCTTTCTTT. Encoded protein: CASSQRVMNTEAFF.

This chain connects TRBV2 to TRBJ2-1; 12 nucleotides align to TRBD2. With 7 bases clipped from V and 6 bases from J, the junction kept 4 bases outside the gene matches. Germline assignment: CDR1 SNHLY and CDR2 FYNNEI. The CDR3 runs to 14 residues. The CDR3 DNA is TGTGCCAGCAATCTAGCGGGAGGGCCCAATGAGCAGTTCTTC. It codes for CASNLAGGPNEQFF. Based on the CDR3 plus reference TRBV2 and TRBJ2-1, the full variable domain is EPEVTQTPSHQVTQMGQEVILRCVPISNHLYFYWYRQILGQKVEFLVSFYNNEISEKSEIFDDQFSVERPDGSNFTLKIRSTKLEDSAMYFCASNLAGGPNEQFFGPGTRLTVL.

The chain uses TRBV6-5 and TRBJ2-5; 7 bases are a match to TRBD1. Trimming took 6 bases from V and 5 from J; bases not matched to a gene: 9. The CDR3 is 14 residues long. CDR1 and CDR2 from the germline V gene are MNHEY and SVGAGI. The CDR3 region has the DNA TGTGCCAGCAGGAGAACAGGGGACATGGAGACCCAGTACTTC. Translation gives CASRRTGDMETQYF.

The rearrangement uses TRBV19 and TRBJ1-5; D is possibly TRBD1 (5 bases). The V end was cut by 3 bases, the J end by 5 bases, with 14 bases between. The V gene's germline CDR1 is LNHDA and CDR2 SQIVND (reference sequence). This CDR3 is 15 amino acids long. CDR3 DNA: TGTGCCAGTAGTATCTTCGGGGGTGGGGATCAGCCCCAGCATTTT. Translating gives CASSIFGGGDQPQHF.

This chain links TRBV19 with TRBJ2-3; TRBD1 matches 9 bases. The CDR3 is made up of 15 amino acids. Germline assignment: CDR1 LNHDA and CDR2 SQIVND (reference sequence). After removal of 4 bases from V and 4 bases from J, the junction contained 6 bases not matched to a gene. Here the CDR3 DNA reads TGTGCCAGTAGTACTTGGGGACAGGGTCCAGATACGCAGTATTTT. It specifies CASSTWGQGPDTQYF.

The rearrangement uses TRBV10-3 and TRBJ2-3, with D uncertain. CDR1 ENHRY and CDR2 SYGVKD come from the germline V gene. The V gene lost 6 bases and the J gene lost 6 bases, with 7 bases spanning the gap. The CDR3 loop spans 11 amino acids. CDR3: CAIRVGDTQYF. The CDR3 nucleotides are TGTGCCATCAGAGTGGGGGATACGCAGTATTTT.

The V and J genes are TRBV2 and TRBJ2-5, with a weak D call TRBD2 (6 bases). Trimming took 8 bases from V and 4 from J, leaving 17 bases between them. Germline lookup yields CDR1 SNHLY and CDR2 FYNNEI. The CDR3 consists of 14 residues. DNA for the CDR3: TGTGCCAGCGCACTCCCGTCGGGAGCAGAGACCCAGTACTTC. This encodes CASALPSGAETQYF.

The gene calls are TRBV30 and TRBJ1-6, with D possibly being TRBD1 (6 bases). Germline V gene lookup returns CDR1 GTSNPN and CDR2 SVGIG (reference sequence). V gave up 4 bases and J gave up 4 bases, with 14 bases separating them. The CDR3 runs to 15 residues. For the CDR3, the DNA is TGTGCCTGGAAAGGGGGGGGGCTTTATAATTCACCCCTCCACTTT. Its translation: CAWKGGGLYNSPLHF.

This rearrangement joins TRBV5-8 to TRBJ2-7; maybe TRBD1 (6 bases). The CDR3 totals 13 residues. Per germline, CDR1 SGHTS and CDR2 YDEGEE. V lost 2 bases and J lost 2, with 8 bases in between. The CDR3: CASSFTGPYEQYF. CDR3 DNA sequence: TGTGCCAGCAGCTTCACAGGGCCCTACGAGCAGTACTTC.

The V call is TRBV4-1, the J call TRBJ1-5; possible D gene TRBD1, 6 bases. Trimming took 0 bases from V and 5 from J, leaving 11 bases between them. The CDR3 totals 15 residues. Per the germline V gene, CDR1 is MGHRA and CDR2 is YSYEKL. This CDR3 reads CASSQEGTPDQPQHF. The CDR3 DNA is TGCGCCAGCAGCCAAGAGGGGACACCCGATCAGCCCCAGCATTTT.

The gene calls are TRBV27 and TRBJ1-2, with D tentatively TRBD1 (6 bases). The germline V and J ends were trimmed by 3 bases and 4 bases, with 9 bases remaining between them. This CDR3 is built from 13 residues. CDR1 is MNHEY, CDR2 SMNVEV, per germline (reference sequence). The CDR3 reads CASSFGGRYGYTF. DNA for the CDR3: TGTGCCAGCAGTTTTGGGGGCCGCTATGGCTACACCTTC.

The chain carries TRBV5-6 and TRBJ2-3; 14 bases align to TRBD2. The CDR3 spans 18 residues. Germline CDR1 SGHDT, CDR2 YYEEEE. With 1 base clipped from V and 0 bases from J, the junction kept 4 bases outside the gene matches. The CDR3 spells CASSLRTSGGTSTDTQYF. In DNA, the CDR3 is TGTGCCAGCAGCTTGCGGACTAGCGGGGGGACAAGCACAGATACGCAGTATTTT.

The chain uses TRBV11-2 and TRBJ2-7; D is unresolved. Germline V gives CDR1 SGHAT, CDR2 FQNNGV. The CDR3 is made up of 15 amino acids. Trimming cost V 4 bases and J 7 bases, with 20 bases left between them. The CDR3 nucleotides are TGTGCCAGCAGCTCCCAAAGTGGCTTAGTGGGGGAGCAGTACTTC. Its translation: CASSSQSGLVGEQYF.

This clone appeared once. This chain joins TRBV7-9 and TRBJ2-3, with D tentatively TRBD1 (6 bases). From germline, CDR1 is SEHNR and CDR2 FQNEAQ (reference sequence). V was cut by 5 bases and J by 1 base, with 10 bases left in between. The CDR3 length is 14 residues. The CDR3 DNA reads TGTGCCAGCAGCAACTCAGGGGGCACAGATACGCAGTATTTT. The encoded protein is CASSNSGGTDTQYF.

The CDR3, as DNA: TGCGCCAGCAGATCGATTGGTAGCGGCACCTACAATGAGCAGTTCTTC. It encodes CASRSIGSGTYNEQFF. The rearrangement joins TRBV5-1 to TRBJ2-1; a weak D match, TRBD2 (6 bases). The germline V and J ends were trimmed by 5 bases and 2 bases, with 17 bases remaining between them. Germline lookup yields CDR1 SGHRS and CDR2 YFSETQ. The CDR3 is made up of 16 amino acids.

The chain's CDR3 is CASSQEESSGWRDEQFF. The CDR3 DNA sequence: TGCGCCAGCAGCCAAGAGGAGTCTAGCGGGTGGAGGGATGAGCAGTTCTTC. The chain links TRBV4-1 to TRBJ2-1; TRBD2 matches 8 bases. V lost 0 bases, J lost 8 bases, and 12 bases stayed unmatched. The CDR3 is 17 residues long. Looked up from germline, CDR1 is MGHRA and CDR2 is YSYEKL.

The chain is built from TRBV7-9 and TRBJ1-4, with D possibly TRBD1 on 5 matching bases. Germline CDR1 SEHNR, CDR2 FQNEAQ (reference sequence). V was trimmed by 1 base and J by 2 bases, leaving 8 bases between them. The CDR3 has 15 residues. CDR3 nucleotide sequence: TGTGCCAGCAGCTTAGGGACACATACTAATGAAAAACTGTTTTTT. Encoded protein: CASSLGTHTNEKLFF.

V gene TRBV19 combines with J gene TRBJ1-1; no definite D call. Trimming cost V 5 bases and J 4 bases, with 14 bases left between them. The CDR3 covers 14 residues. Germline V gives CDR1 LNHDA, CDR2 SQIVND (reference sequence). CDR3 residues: CASSFGRIGTEAFF. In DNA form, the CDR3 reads TGTGCCAGTAGTTTCGGACGCATTGGCACTGAAGCTTTCTTT.

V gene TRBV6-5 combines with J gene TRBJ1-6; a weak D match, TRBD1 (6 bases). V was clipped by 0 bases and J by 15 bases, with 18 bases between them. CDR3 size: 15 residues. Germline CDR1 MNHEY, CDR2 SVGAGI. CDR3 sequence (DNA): TGTGCCAGCAGTTACTCAAGACAGGCACCCCAGGGCCTCCACTTT. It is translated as CASSYSRQAPQGLHF.

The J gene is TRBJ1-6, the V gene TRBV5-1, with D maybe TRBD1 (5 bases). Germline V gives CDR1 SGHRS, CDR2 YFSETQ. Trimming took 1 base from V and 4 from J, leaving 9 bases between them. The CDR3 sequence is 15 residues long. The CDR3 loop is CASSLMGLYNSPLHF. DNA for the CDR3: TGCGCCAGCAGCTTGATGGGGCTATATAATTCACCCCTCCACTTT.

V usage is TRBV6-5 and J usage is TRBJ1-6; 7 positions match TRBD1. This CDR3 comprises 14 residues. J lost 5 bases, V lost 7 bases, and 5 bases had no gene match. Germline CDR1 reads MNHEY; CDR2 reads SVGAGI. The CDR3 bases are TGTGCCAGCATAAGGGGACAGAATAATTCACCCCTCCACTTT. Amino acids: CASIRGQNNSPLHF.

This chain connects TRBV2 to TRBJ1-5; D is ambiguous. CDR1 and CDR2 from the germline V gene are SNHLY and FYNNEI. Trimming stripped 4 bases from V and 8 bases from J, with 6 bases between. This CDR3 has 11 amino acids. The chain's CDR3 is CASSVVEPQHF. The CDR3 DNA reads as TGTGCCAGCAGTGTCGTAGAGCCCCAGCATTTT.

CDR3 sequence reads: CASSLEGVSYEQYF. The DNA of the CDR3 is TGTGCCAGCAGCTTAGAAGGGGTAAGCTACGAGCAGTACTTC. V usage is TRBV7-9 and J usage is TRBJ2-7, with D possibly matching TRBD1 (5 bases). V shed 1 base and J shed 3 bases, with 10 bases lying between them. The CDR3 length is 14 residues. Germline CDR1 reads SEHNR; CDR2 reads FQNEAQ (reference sequence).

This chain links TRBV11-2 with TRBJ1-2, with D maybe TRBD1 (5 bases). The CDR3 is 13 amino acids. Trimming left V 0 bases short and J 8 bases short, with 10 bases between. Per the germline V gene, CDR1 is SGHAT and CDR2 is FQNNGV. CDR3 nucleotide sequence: TGTGCCAGCAGCTTAGAATCAGGGTCCGGCTACACCTTC. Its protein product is CASSLESGSGYTF.

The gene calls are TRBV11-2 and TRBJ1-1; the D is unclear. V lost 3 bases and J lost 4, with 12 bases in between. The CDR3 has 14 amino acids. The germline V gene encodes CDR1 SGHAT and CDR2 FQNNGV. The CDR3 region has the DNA TGTGCCAGCAGCTTGGAGTGGGGTAGCACTGAAGCTTTCTTT. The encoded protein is CASSLEWGSTEAFF.

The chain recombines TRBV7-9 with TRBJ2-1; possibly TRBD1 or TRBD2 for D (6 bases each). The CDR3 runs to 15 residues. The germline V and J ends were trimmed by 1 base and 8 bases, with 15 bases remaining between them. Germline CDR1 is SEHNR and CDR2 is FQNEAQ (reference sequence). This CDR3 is CASSLDGGLYHEQFF. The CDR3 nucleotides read TGTGCCAGCAGCTTAGACGGGGGCTTATATCATGAGCAGTTCTTC.

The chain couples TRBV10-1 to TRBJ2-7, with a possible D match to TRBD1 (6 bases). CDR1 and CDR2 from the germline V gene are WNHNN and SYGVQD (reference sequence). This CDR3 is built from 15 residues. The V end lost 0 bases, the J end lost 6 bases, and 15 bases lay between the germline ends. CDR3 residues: CASSESVQGKGEQYF. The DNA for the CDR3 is TGCGCCAGCAGTGAGTCGGTTCAGGGGAAAGGCGAGCAGTACTTC.

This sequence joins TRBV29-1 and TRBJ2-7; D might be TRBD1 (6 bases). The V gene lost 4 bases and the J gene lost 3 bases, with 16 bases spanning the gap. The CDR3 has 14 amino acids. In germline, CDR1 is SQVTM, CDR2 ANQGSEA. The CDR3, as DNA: TGCAGCGTTGGGGGGCGGGCAGGGAGCTACGAGCAGTACTTC. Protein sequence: CSVGGRAGSYEQYF.

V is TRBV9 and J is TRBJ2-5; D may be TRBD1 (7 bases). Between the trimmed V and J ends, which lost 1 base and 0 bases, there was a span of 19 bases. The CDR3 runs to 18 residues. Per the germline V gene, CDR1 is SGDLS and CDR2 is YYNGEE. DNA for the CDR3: TGTGCCAGCAGCGTAACCGCTTCAGGGGGGAGCCACCAAGAGACCCAGTACTTC. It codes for CASSVTASGGSHQETQYF.

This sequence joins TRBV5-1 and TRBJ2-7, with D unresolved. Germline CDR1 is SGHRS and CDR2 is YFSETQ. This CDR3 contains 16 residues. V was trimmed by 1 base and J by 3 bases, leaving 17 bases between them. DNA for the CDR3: TGCGCCAGCAGCTTGAATAAAGTTGACCCCCTCTACGAGCAGTACTTC. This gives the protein CASSLNKVDPLYEQYF. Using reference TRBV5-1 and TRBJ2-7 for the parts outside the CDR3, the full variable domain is KAGVTQTPRYLIKTRGQQVTLSCSPISGHRSVSWYQQTPGQGLQFLFEYFSETQRNKGNFPGRFSGRQFSNSRSEMNVSTLELGDSALYLCASSLNKVDPLYEQYFGPGTRLTVT.

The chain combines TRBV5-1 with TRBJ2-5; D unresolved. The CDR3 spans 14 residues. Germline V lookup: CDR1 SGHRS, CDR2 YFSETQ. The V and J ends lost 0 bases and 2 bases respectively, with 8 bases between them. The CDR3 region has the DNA TGCGCCAGCAGCTTGGTTGCGGCACAAGAGACCCAGTACTTC. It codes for CASSLVAAQETQYF.